The source of this TCR beta chain is a study of CDR3 diversity in severe acne. A note on this clonotype: A read error may produce the germline difference seen at one junction end.

Germline lookup yields CDR1 LGHDT and CDR2 YNNKEL (reference sequence). This CDR3 has 15 residues. TCRdb independently ran MiXCR on the PCR reads; one entry per CDR3 protein. The sample contains over 85,000 distinct CDR3 sequences, about half of which appear only once. The gene calls are TRBV3-1 and TRBJ1-5, with unresolved D. Sequencing was performed on blood. This receptor was identified in a male donor with acne. CDR3 sequence (DNA): TGCGCCAGCAGCCAAGATCGCAGTGTCGATCAGCCCCAGCATTTT. Its translation: CASSQDRSVDQPQHF.